This is a list of T cell receptor beta chains from one sample in a study of glioma-infiltrating T cells after dendritic cell vaccination. Some clones are missing from TCRdb's copy, which holds only in-frame ones; the method was immunoSEQ multiplex PCR. This table holds 50,000 to 75,000 clones, about 84% found once. Sequencing was performed on blood, taken after dendritic cell vaccination. Receptors originate from a human donor with glioblastoma. CDR3s include the opening cysteine and the closing phenylalanine or tryptophan. Fields, in order: V gene, J gene, CDR3 protein.

V gene: TRBV6-1
J gene: TRBJ2-5
CDR3 protein: CASSELAGGQETQYF

V gene: TRBV19
J gene: TRBJ1-5
CDR3 protein: CASSTEGAGFFGSNQPQHF

V gene: TRBV10-3
J gene: TRBJ2-1
CDR3 protein: CAIGDSGGDNEQFF

V gene: TRBV10-3
J gene: TRBJ2-3
CDR3 protein: CAISAAGGEDTQYF

V gene: TRBV15
J gene: TRBJ2-7
CDR3 protein: CATSSRRDRTYEQYF

V gene: TRBV5-6
J gene: TRBJ2-3
CDR3 protein: CASSLRGPDTQYF

V gene: TRBV2
J gene: TRBJ2-7
CDR3 protein: CARGGVTGGHEQYF

V gene: TRBV5-6
J gene: TRBJ2-7
CDR3 protein: CASSSGTGYDEQYF

V gene: TRBV29-1
J gene: TRBJ2-7
CDR3 protein: CSAQGWFEQYF

V gene: TRBV5-1
J gene: TRBJ2-3
CDR3 protein: CASSLGQGPDTQYF